The 9 T cell receptor beta chains in this list originate from one sample, sequenced in a study of cytomegalovirus exposure and HLA in healthy donors. PCR used 60 Vbeta primers and 13 Jbeta primers. Method: immunoSEQ multiplex PCR; TCRdb's copy keeps in-frame clones and lacks some. Among some 80,000 clones, around 79% were seen once, and the ten largest hold 5% to 7%. Sequencing was performed on PBMCs. These receptors came from a man younger than 35 in good health and CMV-seropositive.

V is TRBV29-1 and J is TRBJ1-2; D perhaps matches TRBD1 (5 bases). This CDR3 has 14 amino acids. V dropped 7 bases and J dropped 10 bases, with 25 bases sitting between them. Looked up from germline, CDR1 is SQVTM and CDR2 is ANQGSEA. CDR3 protein: CSADRAGKGIDYTF. CDR3 nucleotide sequence: TGCAGCGCTGATAGAGCAGGGAAAGGAATTGACTACACCTTC.

The chain employs TRBV5-4 and TRBJ1-1, with D unresolved. CDR1 SGHNT and CDR2 YYREEE come from the germline V gene (reference sequence). The V end was cut by 0 bases, the J end by 0 bases, with 18 bases between. This CDR3 has 18 amino acids. The CDR3 loop reads CASSLVGRLAPMNTEAFF. The CDR3, as DNA: TGTGCCAGCAGCTTGGTGGGCAGGTTGGCCCCTATGAACACTGAAGCTTTCTTT.

To note about this clone: Its ends do not fully match the called genes, so a read error is possible. The J gene is TRBJ1-4, the V gene TRBV2, with 7 bases matching TRBD1. The germline gives CDR1 SNHLY, CDR2 FYNNEI. The CDR3 sequence is 13 residues long. The CDR3 DNA reads TGTGCCAGCAGGAAGGGGGGCAGGGGGTTCGGGATTTTT. Its protein is CASRKGGRGFGIF.

This rearrangement joins TRBV28 to TRBJ1-2; 9 bases line up with TRBD1. Trimming took 4 bases from V and 6 from J; bases not matched to a gene: 6. This CDR3 comprises 14 residues. Per the germline V gene, CDR1 is MDHEN and CDR2 is SYDVKM. CDR3 amino acids: CASSSTTGGHGYTF. The CDR3 DNA reads as TGTGCCAGCAGTTCAACTACAGGGGGCCATGGCTACACCTTC.

The chain combines TRBV19 with TRBJ2-7; the match to TRBD1 covers 9 bases. The junction had 5 bases not matched to a gene; V was cut back by 4 bases and J by 4 bases. From germline, CDR1 is LNHDA and CDR2 SQIVND (reference sequence). The length of the CDR3 is 14 residues. Here the CDR3 reads CASSRVGQGYEQYF. The CDR3 DNA reads as TGTGCCAGTAGTAGGGTAGGACAGGGGTACGAGCAGTACTTC. The full variable domain, in which reference TRBV19 and TRBJ2-7 provide the parts outside the CDR3, is DGGITQSPKYLFRKEGQNVTLSCEQNLNHDAMYWYRQDPGQGLRLIYYSQIVNDFQKGDIAEGYSVSREKKESFPLTVTSAQKNPTAFYLCASSRVGQGYEQYFGPGTRLTVT.

The V gene is TRBV10-1, the J gene TRBJ1-5; D unclear. Germline loops: CDR1 WNHNN, CDR2 SYGVQD (reference sequence). Deletions cut 4 bases from V and 4 bases from J, with 8 bases between. This CDR3 spans 13 amino acids. The CDR3 nucleotides are TGCGCCAGCAGTGCGGCGGTTAATCAGCCCCAGCATTTT. Translation gives CASSAAVNQPQHF.

In its sample, this clone was seen a few times. This sequence joins TRBV5-1 and TRBJ1-1; no clear D. Germline V CDR1 and CDR2: SGHRS, YFSETQ. The CDR3 is 13 amino acids. V was cut by 5 bases and J by 2 bases, with 10 bases left in between. The CDR3 DNA follows: TGCGCCAGCAGGTCGCAGGATAACACTGAAGCTTTCTTT. Translating gives CASRSQDNTEAFF.

In DNA, the CDR3 is TGTGCCAGAAGTTCAGCGCACCCTAATCAGCCCCAGCATTTT. Its protein is CARSSAHPNQPQHF. The chain links TRBV5-3 to TRBJ1-5, with D uncertain. TRBV5-3 is an ORF, with its function uncertain. The CDR3 spans 14 residues. The germline V and J ends were trimmed by 5 bases and 4 bases, with 13 bases remaining between them.

V and J are TRBV11-3 and TRBJ2-3; 9 bases are a match to TRBD2. With 8 bases clipped from V and 5 bases from J, the junction kept 14 bases outside the gene matches. The CDR3 contains 16 residues. Germline CDR1 and CDR2: SGHNT and YENEEA. The CDR3 spells CASASRRAGGLDTQYF. The CDR3 DNA is TGTGCCAGCGCCTCAAGAAGGGCGGGAGGGTTAGATACGCAGTATTTT.